The sequence of this TCR beta chain was determined in a study of control samples from healthy donors and cancer patients (dated by TCRdb to 2018 to 2020). Trimming removed 1 base from V and 3 bases from J; the gene matches leave 5 bases unexplained. CDR1 and CDR2, per the germline V gene (reference sequence), are MNHEY and SMNVEV. Its CDR3 holds 16 amino acids, cysteine through phenylalanine. Only the CDR3 DNA stays, 48 bases, in frame from base 1. The library was produced with the immunoSEQ multiplex PCR assay. Entries here come from immuneACCESS through TCRdb and include only in-frame sequences with V and J called. Some clones fail to appear in such tables; in the studies checked, an unresolved V gene covers under half of the shortfall, and the cause of the remainder is unknown. The sample contains 90,000 to 130,000 clones, around 87% of them found a single time. Around 3.5% of the sample rests with the top ten.

As to this clone: Its antigen specificity is not known. No clone much larger than this one lies a single base away; base qualities are absent.

Sample: PBMCs. The TCR was taken from a woman aged 60-75 years with lung cancer. The rearrangement combines TRBV27 with TRBJ2-7; 11 nucleotides in the junction match TRBD1. The sequence in DNA is TGTGCCAGCAGTTTATTAGGACAGGGGGCCAACTACGAGCAGTACTTC. Translated, it reads CASSLLGQGANYEQYF.